Shown below are 20 T cell receptor beta chains from a single sample sequenced in a study of OX40 agonist ivuxolimab in advanced cancers. Measured with immunoSEQ multiplex PCR; TCRdb has only the in-frame clones, and not every one. The data hold roughly 53,000 clones, with around 80% observed a single time. This sample comprised CD4+ or CD8+ T cells sorted from blood, obtained in a trial of the OX40 agonist ivuxolimab. The receptors were gathered from an adult with an advanced solid tumor such as melanoma, head and neck, liver or kidney cancer.

The chain couples TRBV7-9 to TRBJ1-2; possible D gene TRBD1, 5 bases. CDR3 length: 13 amino acids. Trimming shortened V by 4 bases and J by 7 bases, and 13 bases separated the two germline ends. In germline, CDR1 is SEHNR, CDR2 FQNEAQ (reference sequence). Written as DNA, the CDR3 is TGTGCCAGCAGCTCGGGGCCGACCTTTGGCTACACCTTC. Translated, it gives CASSSGPTFGYTF.

This clone was observed a few times. The chain couples TRBV28 to TRBJ2-3; a possible D gene is TRBD2 (7 bases). The CDR3 length is 20 residues. Between the trimmed V and J ends, which lost 5 bases and 4 bases, there was a span of 31 bases. Germline CDR1 MDHEN, CDR2 SYDVKM. The CDR3 region has the DNA TGTGCCAGCAGTACCCCCCATTGGGCTGGGGGGGCGCCGACGGCAGATACGCAGTATTTT. Its translation: CASSTPHWAGGAPTADTQYF. The whole variable domain, remainder taken from reference TRBV28 and TRBJ2-3, is DVKVTQSSRYLVKRTGEKVFLECVQDMDHENMFWYRQDPGLGLRLIYFSYDVKMKEKGDIPEGYSVSREKKERFSLILESASTNQTSMYLCASSTPHWAGGAPTADTQYFGPGTRLTVL.

This clone was seen a handful of times. The chain combines TRBV27 with TRBJ2-3; a possible D gene is TRBD2 (6 bases). Germline CDR1 and CDR2: MNHEY and SMNVEV (reference sequence). V was trimmed by 6 bases and J by 0 bases, leaving 16 bases between them. The length of the CDR3 is 16 residues. CDR3 region: CASSLQRGASTDTQYF. The DNA of the CDR3 is TGTGCCAGCAGCCTGCAACGCGGGGCTAGCACAGATACGCAGTATTTT.

The chain recombines TRBV7-8 with TRBJ1-4; 10 bases line up with TRBD1. Looked up from germline, CDR1 is SGHVS and CDR2 is FQNEAQ. J lost 7 bases, V lost 0 bases, and 5 bases had no gene match. The CDR3 runs 16 residues. The CDR3: CASSLALGQGIEKLFF. CDR3 nucleotides: TGTGCCAGCAGCTTAGCTTTGGGACAGGGGATTGAAAAACTGTTTTTT.

This clone came up once. The V and J genes are TRBV9 and TRBJ1-3, with 7 positions matching TRBD1. This CDR3 spans 14 amino acids. CDR1 and CDR2 from the germline V gene are SGDLS and YYNGEE. Trimming at V came to 3 bases and at J to 2 bases, leaving 2 bases not matched to a gene. DNA of the CDR3: TGTGCCAGCAGCGCAGGGGGACCTGGAAACACCATATATTTT. As protein: CASSAGGPGNTIYF.

The chain is built from TRBV21-1 and TRBJ2-7; the D call in the table, TRBD1, was not verified against the DNA. TRBV21-1 is a recognized pseudogene. The CDR3 has 16 residues. The chain's CDR3 is CASSSTRTGASYEQYV. CDR3 sequence (DNA): TGTGCCAGCAGCAGCACTAGGACAGGGGCCTCCTACGAGCAGTACGTC.

This chain links TRBV6-5 with TRBJ1-2; D perhaps matches TRBD1 (5 bases). The CDR3 consists of 13 residues. Germline loops: CDR1 MNHEY, CDR2 SVGAGI. With 10 bases removed from V and 5 bases from J, the gap between germline ends came to 17 bases. This chain's CDR3 is CATRQRGGYGYTF. CDR3 DNA: TGTGCCACCCGACAAAGGGGTGGATATGGCTACACCTTC.

The V call is TRBV9, the J call TRBJ2-1; D gene uncertain. The CDR3 extends over 15 amino acids. Germline V gene lookup returns CDR1 SGDLS and CDR2 YYNGEE. V lost 0 bases and J 8 bases, leaving 15 bases between the germline ends. The CDR3 DNA sequence: TGTGCCAGCAGCGTAGGTCAGCTTGAGACGGATGAGCAGTTCTTC. Residues: CASSVGQLETDEQFF. Complete variable domain (other parts from reference TRBV9 and TRBJ2-1): DSGVTQTPKHLITATGQRVTLRCSPRSGDLSVYWYQQSLDQGLQFLIQYYNGEERAKGNILERFSAQQFPDLHSELNLSSLELGDSALYFCASSVGQLETDEQFFGPGTRLTVL.

The chain uses TRBV11-2 and TRBJ2-5; no reliable D call. The CDR3 has 14 amino acids. Germline V gene lookup returns CDR1 SGHAT and CDR2 FQNNGV. Trimming stripped 1 base from V and 4 bases from J, with 10 bases between. This chain's CDR3 is CASSLVGLRETQYF. The CDR3 DNA reads TGTGCCAGCAGCTTAGTCGGGCTGAGAGAGACCCAGTACTTC.

The rearrangement uses TRBV5-1 and TRBJ2-3, with 7 bases identical to TRBD2. J lost 5 bases, V lost 0 bases, and 9 bases had no gene match. CDR1 is SGHRS, CDR2 YFSETQ, per germline. This CDR3 comprises 16 residues. In DNA form, the CDR3 reads TGCGCCAGCAGCTTGGGTGCGGGAGCTGACATAGATACGCAGTATTTT. This translates into CASSLGAGADIDTQYF. Supplemented by reference TRBV5-1 and TRBJ2-3, the full variable domain reads KAGVTQTPRYLIKTRGQQVTLSCSPISGHRSVSWYQQTPGQGLQFLFEYFSETQRNKGNFPGRFSGRQFSNSRSEMNVSTLELGDSALYLCASSLGAGADIDTQYFGPGTRLTVL.

This clone appeared a single time. The chain uses TRBV30 and TRBJ2-3; 7 bases fit TRBD1. The CDR3 sequence is 16 residues long. Germline V gene data show CDR1 as GTSNPN and CDR2 as SVGIG (reference sequence). V shed 0 bases, J shed 4 bases, and the junction held 10 bases outside the gene matches. CDR3 coding DNA: TGTGCCTGGAGTGTAAAGGTAGGGGGCGGTCCAGATACGCAGTATTTT. This encodes CAWSVKVGGGPDTQYF. Variable domain in full (rest from reference TRBV30 and TRBJ2-3): SQTIHQWPATLVQPVGSPLSLECTVEGTSNPNLYWYRQAAGRGLQLLFYSVGIGQISSEVPQNLSASRPQDRQFILSSKKLLLSDSGFYLCAWSVKVGGGPDTQYFGPGTRLTVL.

V gene TRBV9 combines with J gene TRBJ1-6, with D tentatively TRBD1 (6 bases). The CDR3 has 14 residues. V was pared by 4 bases and J by 5 bases, with 10 bases between. The germline CDR1 and CDR2 sequences are SGDLS and YYNGEE. CDR3 in amino acids: CASSPRQDNSPLHF. CDR3 coding DNA: TGTGCCAGCAGCCCCCGACAGGATAATTCACCCCTCCACTTT.

The gene calls are TRBV11-1 and TRBJ2-7; 7 bases agree with TRBD1. Germline loops: CDR1 SGHAT, CDR2 FQDESV (reference sequence). V shed 3 bases, J shed 3 bases, and the junction held 11 bases outside the gene matches. The CDR3 spans 16 residues. In nucleotides, the CDR3 is TGTGCCAGCAGCTTGGAACCAGGGGGTGATGGCTACGAGCAGTACTTC. It encodes CASSLEPGGDGYEQYF.

V and J are TRBV6-5 and TRBJ1-4; 7 bases are a match to TRBD1. Germline-derived CDR1 and CDR2 are MNHEY and SVGAGI. The CDR3 covers 14 residues. V dropped 9 bases and J dropped 4; count of bases not matched to a gene: 8. CDR3 in DNA: TGTGCCAGTGGGGAGGACAGGAGTAATGAAAAACTGTTTTTT. Encoded protein: CASGEDRSNEKLFF.

The gene calls are TRBV9 and TRBJ2-2; 8 nucleotides align to TRBD1. J lost 2 bases, V lost 4 bases, and 22 bases had no gene match. In germline, CDR1 is SGDLS, CDR2 YYNGEE. The CDR3 covers 21 residues. This CDR3 reads CASSLEAGTGVSYINTGELFF. The CDR3 coding sequence is TGTGCCAGCAGCCTTGAGGCCGGGACAGGAGTCTCATACATAAACACCGGGGAGCTGTTTTTT.

The chain couples TRBV7-9 to TRBJ1-1; no definite D call. The CDR3 loop spans 11 amino acids. Germline values: CDR1 SEHNR, CDR2 FQNEAQ (reference sequence). Trimming took 1 base from V and 8 from J, leaving 5 bases between them. This chain's CDR3 is CASSLGGEAFF. The CDR3 bases are TGTGCCAGCAGCTTAGGCGGGGAAGCTTTCTTT.

This clone appeared a few times. This sequence joins TRBV10-3 and TRBJ1-1, with D unclear. V shed 2 bases and J shed 1 base, with 8 bases lying between them. The germline V gene encodes CDR1 ENHRY and CDR2 SYGVKD. This CDR3 is built from 14 residues. The CDR3 DNA sequence: TGTGCCATCAGTGAGGGCGGTGAGAACACTGAAGCTTTCTTT. It is translated as CAISEGGENTEAFF.

CDR3 region: CATSVWFRGEGETQYF. The CDR3 DNA reads TGTGCCACCTCAGTTTGGTTCAGGGGGGAAGGAGAGACCCAGTACTTC. V is TRBV28 and J is TRBJ2-5; D possibly corresponds to TRBD1 (7 bases). The CDR3 length is 16 residues. With 10 bases removed from V and 4 bases from J, the gap between germline ends came to 25 bases. CDR1 and CDR2 (germline): MDHEN, SYDVKM.

The chain combines TRBV5-6 with TRBJ1-4, with D possibly being TRBD1 (5 bases). The germline V gene encodes CDR1 SGHDT and CDR2 YYEEEE. The CDR3 is made up of 16 amino acids. V lost 0 bases and J lost 5, with 14 bases in between. CDR3 coding DNA: TGTGCCAGCAGCTTGGGGGTCGGGGGTCGGAATGAAAAACTGTTTTTT. Encoded protein: CASSLGVGGRNEKLFF.

This clone showed up just a few times. The CDR3 here is CAISEAPGGAGEQYF. The DNA for the CDR3 is TGTGCCATCAGTGAGGCCCCAGGGGGCGCGGGGGAGCAGTACTTC. This rearrangement joins TRBV10-3 to TRBJ2-7; TRBD1 aligns across 8 bases. The germline V gene has CDR1 ENHRY and CDR2 SYGVKD. The V segment lost 2 bases and the J segment 7 bases; nucleotides outside the gene matches: 10. The CDR3 totals 15 residues.